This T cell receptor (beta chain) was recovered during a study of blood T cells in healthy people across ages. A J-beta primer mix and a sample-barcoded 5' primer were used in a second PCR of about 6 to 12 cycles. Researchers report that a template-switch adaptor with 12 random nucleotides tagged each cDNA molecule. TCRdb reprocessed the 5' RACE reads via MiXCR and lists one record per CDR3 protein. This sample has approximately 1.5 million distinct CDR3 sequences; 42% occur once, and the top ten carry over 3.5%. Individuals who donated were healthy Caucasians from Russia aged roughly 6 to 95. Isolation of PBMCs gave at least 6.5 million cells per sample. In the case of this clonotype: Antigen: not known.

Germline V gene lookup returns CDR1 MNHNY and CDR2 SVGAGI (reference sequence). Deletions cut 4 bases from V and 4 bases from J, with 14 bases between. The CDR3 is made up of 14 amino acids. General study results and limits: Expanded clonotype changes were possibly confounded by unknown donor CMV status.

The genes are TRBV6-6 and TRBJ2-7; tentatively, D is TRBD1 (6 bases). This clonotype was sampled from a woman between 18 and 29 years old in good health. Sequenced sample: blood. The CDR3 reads CASSSQDSKYEQYF. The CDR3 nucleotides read TGTGCCAGCAGTTCCCAGGACAGCAAATACGAGCAGTACTTC.